The rows below give T cell receptor beta chains drawn from one sample of a study of control samples from healthy donors and cancer patients. TCRdb's copy holds only in-frame clones and misses some; the assay was immunoSEQ multiplex PCR. The data hold tens of thousands of clones, with roughly nine tenths observed a single time. The sample consisted of PBMCs. The receptor set was obtained from a man in his forties or fifties with colorectal cancer. CDR3s include the opening cysteine and the closing phenylalanine or tryptophan. The order of the fields is D gene, CDR3 length, V gene, clone size, J gene, CDR3 protein. D genes are given only for firm matches. Clone size is shown for a subset of rows, as once, few, many or a class of expanded clone.

>.|12|TRBV6-5|.|TRBJ2-7
CASSRQGYEQYF
>.|15|TRBV7-3|.|TRBJ1-2
CASSLWGGDRDGYTF
>.|13|TRBV19|.|TRBJ1-2
CASSTDRSYGYTF
>TRBD2|16|TRBV24-1|.|TRBJ2-1
CATSPRTSGGNNEQFF
>TRBD1|16|TRBV7-6|.|TRBJ1-2
CASSLTGQGAWEGYTF
>.|12|TRBV3-1/TRBV3-2|.|TRBJ2-7
CASSLLEGEQYF
>TRBD2|16|TRBV19|once|TRBJ2-2
CATASGGGANTGELFF
>.|11|TRBV6-5|.|TRBJ2-7
CASTQGYEQYF
>.|15|TRBV29-1|once|TRBJ1-3
CSVQSRVMAGNTIYF
>.|15|TRBV2|.|TRBJ2-7
CASSAEPGSSYEQYF
>TRBD2|15|TRBV7-9|.|TRBJ2-5
CASSTSGGAAETQYF
>.|15|TRBV6-2/TRBV6-3|.|TRBJ1-5
CASSLTGFGNQPQHF
>.|17|TRBV4-3|.|TRBJ2-7
CASSQVVYGQSSYEQYF
>.|12|TRBV18|.|TRBJ2-7
CASSLPTYEQYF
>.|16|TRBV5-1|.|TRBJ1-2
CASSLVSGPTNYGYTF
>TRBD1|16|TRBV7-9|.|TRBJ2-2
CASSSPGQGPTGELFF
>.|13|TRBV6-4|once|TRBJ2-5
CASSDGQGGTQYF
>.|14|TRBV6-5|once|TRBJ2-7
CASRPGTSFAEQYF
>.|15|TRBV9|.|TRBJ2-7
CVSSTSGTASYEQYF
>.|16|TRBV4-3|.|TRBJ1-5
CASSQTLGVANQPQHF
>TRBD1|15|TRBV9|once|TRBJ2-5
CASSAFRQGQETQYF
>.|15|TRBV6-1|once|TRBJ1-2
CASSEGTGLGYGYTF
>TRBD1|14|TRBV6-5|.|TRBJ1-4
CASSGQGRIAKLFF
>.|13|TRBV6-2/TRBV6-3|once|TRBJ1-2
CASSKNRIGGYTF
>TRBD1|14|TRBV27|once|TRBJ2-5
CASSPWTGDETQYF
>TRBD2|15|TRBV6-5|.|TRBJ2-3
CASRGLAGGGDTQYF
>TRBD1|17|TRBV19|.|TRBJ1-4
CASGKGGQGSSLEKLFF
>.|19|TRBV14|.|TRBJ1-5
CASSQDTVVKLCSNQPQHF
>TRBD1|16|TRBV9|.|TRBJ2-5
CASSPGTGSYQETQYF
>.|15|TRBV9|few|TRBJ1-5
CASSPRSAFNQPQHF
>TRBD2|14|TRBV6-5|.|TRBJ2-5
CASTSGGAGETQYF
>.|13|TRBV6-5|.|TRBJ1-2
CASTKEGLGGYTF
>TRBD1|12|TRBV12-3/TRBV12-4|.|TRBJ2-1
CASRTGTHEQFF
>.|13|TRBV18|.|TRBJ2-5
CASSPSTTETQYF
>TRBD1|12|TRBV7-2|.|TRBJ1-1
CASSPGGTEAFF
>TRBD1|12|TRBV5-1|.|TRBJ2-7
CASSFTGDEQYF
>.|13|TRBV7-8|.|TRBJ1-2
CASSFPTNYGYTF
>.|13|TRBV3-1/TRBV3-2|once|TRBJ1-5
CASSPFHGQPQHF
>.|15|TRBV7-9|.|TRBJ1-4
CASSFFERGGEKLFF
>TRBD2|16|TRBV3-1/TRBV3-2|once|TRBJ2-3
CASSHSRGGRADTQYF
>.|15|TRBV27|.|TRBJ2-3
CASGLRQLSTDTQYF
>TRBD1|14|TRBV6-5|.|TRBJ1-5
CASSLRQGNQPQHF
>.|14|TRBV30|.|TRBJ1-5
CAWSSGRSNQPQHF
>TRBD1|16|TRBV6-5|.|TRBJ1-3
CASSSRATGSGNTIYF
>.|14|TRBV7-3|once|TRBJ1-1
CASSLLSINTEAFF
>.|14|TRBV7-3|.|TRBJ2-2
CASSYSKNTGELFF
>.|14|TRBV29-1|.|TRBJ2-2
CSGRTVANTGELFF
>.|17|TRBV12-5|once|TRBJ1-1
CASGLTRGQNINTEAFF
>.|15|TRBV6-5|few|TRBJ1-2
CASVFGHRINYGYTF
>.|18|TRBV19|.|TRBJ2-3
CASSIEGTKVISTDTQYF